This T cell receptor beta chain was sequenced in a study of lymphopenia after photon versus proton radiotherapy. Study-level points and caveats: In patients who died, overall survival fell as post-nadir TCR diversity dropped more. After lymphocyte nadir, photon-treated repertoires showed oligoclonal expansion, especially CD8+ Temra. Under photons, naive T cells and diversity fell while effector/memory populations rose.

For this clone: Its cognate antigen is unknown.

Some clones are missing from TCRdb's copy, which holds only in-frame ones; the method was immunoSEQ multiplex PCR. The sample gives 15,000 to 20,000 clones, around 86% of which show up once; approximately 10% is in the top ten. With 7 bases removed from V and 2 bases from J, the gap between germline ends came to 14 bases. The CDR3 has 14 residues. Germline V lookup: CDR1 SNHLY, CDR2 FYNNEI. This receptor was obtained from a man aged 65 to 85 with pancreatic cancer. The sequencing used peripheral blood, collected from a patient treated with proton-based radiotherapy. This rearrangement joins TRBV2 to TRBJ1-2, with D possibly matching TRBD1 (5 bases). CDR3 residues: CASTWDQGNYGYTF. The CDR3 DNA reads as TGTGCCAGCACCTGGGACCAAGGCAACTATGGCTACACCTTC.